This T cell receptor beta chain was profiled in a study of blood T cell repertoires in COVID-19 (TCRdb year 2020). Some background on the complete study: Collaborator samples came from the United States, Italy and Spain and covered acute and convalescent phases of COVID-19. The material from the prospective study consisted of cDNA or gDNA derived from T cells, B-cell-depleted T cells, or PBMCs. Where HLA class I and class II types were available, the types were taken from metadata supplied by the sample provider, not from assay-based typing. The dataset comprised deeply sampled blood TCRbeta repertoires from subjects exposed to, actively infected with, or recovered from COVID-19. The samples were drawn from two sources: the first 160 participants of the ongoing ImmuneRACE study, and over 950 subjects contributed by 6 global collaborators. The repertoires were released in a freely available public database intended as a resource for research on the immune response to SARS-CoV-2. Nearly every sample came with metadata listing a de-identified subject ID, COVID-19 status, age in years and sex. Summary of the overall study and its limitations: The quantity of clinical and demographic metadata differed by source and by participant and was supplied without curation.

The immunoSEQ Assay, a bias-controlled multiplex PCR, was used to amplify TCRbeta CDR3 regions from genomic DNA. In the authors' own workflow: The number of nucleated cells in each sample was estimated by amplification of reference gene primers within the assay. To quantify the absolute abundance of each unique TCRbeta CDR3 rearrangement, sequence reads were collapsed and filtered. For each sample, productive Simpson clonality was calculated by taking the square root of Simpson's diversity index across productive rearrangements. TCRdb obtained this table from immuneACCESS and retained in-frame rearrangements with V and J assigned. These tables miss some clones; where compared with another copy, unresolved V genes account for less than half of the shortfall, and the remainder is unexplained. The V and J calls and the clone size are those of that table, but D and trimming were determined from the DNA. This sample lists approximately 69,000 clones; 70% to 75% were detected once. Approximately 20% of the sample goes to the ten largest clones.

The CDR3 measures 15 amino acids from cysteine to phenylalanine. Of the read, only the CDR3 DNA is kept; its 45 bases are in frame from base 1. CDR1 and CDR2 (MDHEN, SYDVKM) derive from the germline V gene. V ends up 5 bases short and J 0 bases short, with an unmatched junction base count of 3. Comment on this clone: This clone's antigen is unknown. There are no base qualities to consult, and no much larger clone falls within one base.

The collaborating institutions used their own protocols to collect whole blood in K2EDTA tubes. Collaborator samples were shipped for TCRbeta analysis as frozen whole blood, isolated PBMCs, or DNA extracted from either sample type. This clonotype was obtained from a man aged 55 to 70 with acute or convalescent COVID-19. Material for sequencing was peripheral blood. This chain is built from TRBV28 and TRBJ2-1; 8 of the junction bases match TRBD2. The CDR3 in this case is CASSQLAVSYNEQFF. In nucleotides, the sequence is TGTGCCAGCAGTCAACTAGCGGTCTCCTACAATGAGCAGTTCTTC.